This T cell receptor (beta chain) was captured by sequencing in a study of shared clonotypes between healthy human individuals. The data were produced by immunoSEQ multiplex PCR, yet TCRdb's version contains in-frame clones alone and is incomplete. Found here are about 1.1 million clones, about four fifths of them singletons; the top ten hold 0.52%. Donors, without exception, were Caucasian adults residing in Nashville, Tennessee. The CDR3 contains 16 residues. The germline V gene encodes CDR1 SGHAT and CDR2 FQDESV (reference sequence). V lost 1 base and J lost 5; bases outside the gene matches: 9. The J gene is TRBJ2-5, the V gene TRBV11-1; 8 bases are shared with TRBD2. This sequence originates from a man aged 18 to 30 in good health. Some clones in this sample may be carry-over from other donors' samples. Sample: memory CD4+ T cells from PBMCs. The subset is: CD45RA-negative fraction. DNA of the CDR3: TGTGCCAGCAGCTTAGTTGGGGGACTAGATTTGGAGACCCAGTACTTC. Translation: CASSLVGGLDLETQYF. The whole variable domain, filled in from reference TRBV11-1 and TRBJ2-5, reads EAEVAQSPRYKITEKSQAVAFWCDPISGHATLYWYRQILGQGPELLVQFQDESVVDDSQLPKDRFSAERLKGVDSTLKIQPAELGDSAMYLCASSLVGGLDLETQYFGPGTRLLVL.